This T cell receptor (beta chain) was sequenced during a study of spatial heterogeneity in lung cancer. Stated time point: sample taken at primary tumor resection. On this clonotype itself: The antigen is undetermined.

Study-wide findings and caveats: Relative to follow-up, resection was when ubiquitous expanded tumor TCRs appeared more in blood.

TCRdb reprocessed the 5' RACE reads via MiXCR and lists one record per CDR3 protein. The profile covers tens of thousands of distinct CDR3 sequences, with 7% to 7.5% appearing a single time and approximately 28% taken by the ten largest. The V and J ends lost 4 bases and 4 bases respectively, with 13 bases between them. Germline values: CDR1 SQVTM, CDR2 ANQGSEA. CDR3 length: 13 residues. The sequence was collected from a female donor with early-stage non-small cell lung cancer. Sequences were derived from PBMCs, sampled at surgery. This sequence joins TRBV29-1 and TRBJ1-1; possible D gene TRBD1, 6 bases. CDR3 bases: TGCAGCGTTGCCACGACAGGAAGCACTGAAGCTTTCTTT. Protein: CSVATTGSTEAFF.